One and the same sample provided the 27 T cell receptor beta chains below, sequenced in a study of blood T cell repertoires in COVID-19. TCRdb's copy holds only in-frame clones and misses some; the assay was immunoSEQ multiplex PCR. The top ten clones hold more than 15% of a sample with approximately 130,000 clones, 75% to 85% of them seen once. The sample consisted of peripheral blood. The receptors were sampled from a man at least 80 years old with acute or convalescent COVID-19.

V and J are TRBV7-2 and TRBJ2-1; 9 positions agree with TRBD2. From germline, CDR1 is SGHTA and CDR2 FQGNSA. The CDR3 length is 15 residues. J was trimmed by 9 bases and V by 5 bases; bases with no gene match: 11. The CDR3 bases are TGTGCCAGCAGCCGCCGCGGGGGGGCGGTGGTTGAGCAGTTCTTC. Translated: CASSRRGGAVVEQFF.

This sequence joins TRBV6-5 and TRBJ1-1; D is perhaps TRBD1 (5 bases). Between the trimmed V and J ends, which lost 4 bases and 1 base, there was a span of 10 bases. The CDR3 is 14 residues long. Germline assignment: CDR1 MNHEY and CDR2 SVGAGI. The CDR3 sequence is CASSSPGKNTEAFF. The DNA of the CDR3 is TGTGCCAGCAGTTCCCCAGGGAAGAACACTGAAGCTTTCTTT.

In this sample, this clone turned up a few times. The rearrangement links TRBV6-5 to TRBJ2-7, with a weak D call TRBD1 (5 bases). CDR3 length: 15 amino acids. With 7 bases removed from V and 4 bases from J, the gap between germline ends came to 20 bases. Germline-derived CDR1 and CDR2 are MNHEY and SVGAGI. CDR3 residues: CASNPQGASFYEQYF. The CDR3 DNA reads TGTGCCAGCAACCCCCAGGGCGCCAGTTTTTACGAGCAGTACTTC.

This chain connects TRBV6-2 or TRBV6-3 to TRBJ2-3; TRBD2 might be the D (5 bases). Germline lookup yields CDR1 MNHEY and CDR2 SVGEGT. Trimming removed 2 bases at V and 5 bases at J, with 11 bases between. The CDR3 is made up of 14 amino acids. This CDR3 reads CASSYTKRGDTQYF. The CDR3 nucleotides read TGTGCCAGCAGTTACACAAAACGGGGAGATACGCAGTATTTT.

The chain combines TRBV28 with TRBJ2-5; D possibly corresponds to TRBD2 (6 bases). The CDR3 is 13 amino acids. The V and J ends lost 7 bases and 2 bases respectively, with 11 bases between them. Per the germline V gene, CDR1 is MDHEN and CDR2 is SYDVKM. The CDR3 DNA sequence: TGTGCCAGCATTGCGGGACTTCAAGAGACCCAGTACTTC. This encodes CASIAGLQETQYF.

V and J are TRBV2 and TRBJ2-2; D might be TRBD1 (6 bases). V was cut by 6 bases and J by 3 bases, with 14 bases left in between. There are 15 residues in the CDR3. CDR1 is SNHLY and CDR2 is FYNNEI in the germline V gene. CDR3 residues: CASSVQDRDTGELFF. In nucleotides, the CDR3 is TGTGCCAGCAGCGTGCAGGACAGAGACACCGGGGAGCTGTTTTTT.

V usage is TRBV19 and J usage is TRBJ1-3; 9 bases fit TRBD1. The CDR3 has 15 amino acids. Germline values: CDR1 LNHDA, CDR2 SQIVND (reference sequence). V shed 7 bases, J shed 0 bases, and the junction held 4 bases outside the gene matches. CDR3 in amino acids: CASTPDRGSGNTIYF. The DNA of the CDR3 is TGTGCCAGTACCCCGGACAGGGGCTCTGGAAACACCATATATTTT.

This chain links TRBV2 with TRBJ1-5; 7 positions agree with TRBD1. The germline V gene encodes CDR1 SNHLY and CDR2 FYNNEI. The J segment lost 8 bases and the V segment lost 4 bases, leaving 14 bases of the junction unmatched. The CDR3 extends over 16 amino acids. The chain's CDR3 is CASSGRGQGGGKPQHF. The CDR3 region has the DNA TGTGCCAGCAGTGGGCGGGGCCAGGGGGGAGGAAAGCCCCAGCATTTT.

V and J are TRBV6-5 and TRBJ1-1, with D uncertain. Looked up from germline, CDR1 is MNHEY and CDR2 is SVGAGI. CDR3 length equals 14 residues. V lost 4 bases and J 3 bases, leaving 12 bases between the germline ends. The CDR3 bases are TGTGCCAGCAGTTCCCACCGTCAGGACACTGAAGCTTTCTTT. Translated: CASSSHRQDTEAFF.

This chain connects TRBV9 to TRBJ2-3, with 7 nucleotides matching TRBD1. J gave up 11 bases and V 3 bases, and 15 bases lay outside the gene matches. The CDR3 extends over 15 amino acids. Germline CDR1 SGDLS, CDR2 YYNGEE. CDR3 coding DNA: TGTGCCAGCAGCGGAGAAGGGACAGCGGTTGGGGGGCAGTATTTT. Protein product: CASSGEGTAVGGQYF.

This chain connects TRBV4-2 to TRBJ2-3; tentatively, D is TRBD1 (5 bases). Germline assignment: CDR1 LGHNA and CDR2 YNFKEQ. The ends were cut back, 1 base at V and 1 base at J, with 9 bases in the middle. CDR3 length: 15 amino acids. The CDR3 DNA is TGTGCCAGCAGCCAAGGTGACAGTGGCACAGATACGCAGTATTTT. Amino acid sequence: CASSQGDSGTDTQYF.

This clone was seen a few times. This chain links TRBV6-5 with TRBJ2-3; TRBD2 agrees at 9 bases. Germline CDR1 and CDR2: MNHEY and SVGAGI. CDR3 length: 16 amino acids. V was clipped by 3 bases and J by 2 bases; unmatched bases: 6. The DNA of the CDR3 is TGTGCCAGCAGTTATAGCGGGGGAGAACTCACAGATACGCAGTATTTT. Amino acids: CASSYSGGELTDTQYF.

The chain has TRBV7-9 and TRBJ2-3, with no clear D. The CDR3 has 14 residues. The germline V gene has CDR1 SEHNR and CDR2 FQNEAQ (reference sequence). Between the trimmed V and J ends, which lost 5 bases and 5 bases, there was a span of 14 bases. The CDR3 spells CASSLSVGLDTQYF. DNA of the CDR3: TGTGCCAGCAGCCTAAGCGTCGGGTTAGATACGCAGTATTTT. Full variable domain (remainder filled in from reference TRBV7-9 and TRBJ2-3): DTGVSQNPRHKITKRGQNVTFRCDPISEHNRLYWYRQTLGQGPEFLTYFQNEAQLEKSRLLSDRFSAERPKGSFSTLEIQRTEQGDSAMYLCASSLSVGLDTQYFGPGTRLTVL.

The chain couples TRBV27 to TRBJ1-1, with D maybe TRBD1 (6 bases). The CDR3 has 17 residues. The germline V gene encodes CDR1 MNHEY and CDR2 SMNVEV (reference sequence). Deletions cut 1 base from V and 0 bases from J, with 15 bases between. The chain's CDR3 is CASSLLRDRLMNTEAFF. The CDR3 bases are TGTGCCAGCAGTTTATTAAGAGACAGGTTAATGAACACTGAAGCTTTCTTT.

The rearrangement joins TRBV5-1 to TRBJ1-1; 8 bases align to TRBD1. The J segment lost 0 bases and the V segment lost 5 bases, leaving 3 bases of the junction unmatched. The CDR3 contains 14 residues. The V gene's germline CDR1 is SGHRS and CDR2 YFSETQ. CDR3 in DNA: TGCGCCAGCAGAACAGGGGGAGTGAACACTGAAGCTTTCTTT. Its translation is CASRTGGVNTEAFF.

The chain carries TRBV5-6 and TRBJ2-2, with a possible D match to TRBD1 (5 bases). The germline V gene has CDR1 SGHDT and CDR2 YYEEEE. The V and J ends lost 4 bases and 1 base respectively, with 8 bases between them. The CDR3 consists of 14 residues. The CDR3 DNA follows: TGTGCCAGCAGCCTCGGACAGAACACCGGGGAGCTGTTTTTT. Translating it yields CASSLGQNTGELFF.

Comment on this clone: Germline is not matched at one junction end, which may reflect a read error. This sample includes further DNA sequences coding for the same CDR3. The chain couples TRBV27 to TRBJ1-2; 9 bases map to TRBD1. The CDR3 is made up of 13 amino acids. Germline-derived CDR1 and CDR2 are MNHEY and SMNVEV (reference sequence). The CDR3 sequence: CASSTGGGYGYTF. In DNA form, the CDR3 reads TGTGCCAGCAGTACAGGGGGCGGGTATGGCTATACCTTC.

CDR3 in DNA: TGTGCCAGCAGTGAAGCCGGAGCCTCTGGAAACACCATATATTTT. Translation gives CASSEAGASGNTIYF. The V gene is TRBV2, the J gene TRBJ1-3, with D uncertain. The CDR3 has 15 residues. Germline V gives CDR1 SNHLY, CDR2 FYNNEI. The V end was cut by 0 bases, the J end by 0 bases, with 6 bases between.

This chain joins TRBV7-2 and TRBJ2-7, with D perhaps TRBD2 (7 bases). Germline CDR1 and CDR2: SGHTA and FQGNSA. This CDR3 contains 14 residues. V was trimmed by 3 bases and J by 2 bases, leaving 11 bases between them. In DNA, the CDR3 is TGTGCCAGCAGCTTGGGGGGGGCCCCCTACGAGCAGTACTTC. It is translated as CASSLGGAPYEQYF. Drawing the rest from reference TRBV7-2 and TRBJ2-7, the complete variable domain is GAGVSQSPSNKVTEKGKDVELRCDPISGHTALYWYRQSLGQGLEFLIYFQGNSAPDKSGLPSDRFSAERTGGSVSTLTIQRTQQEDSAVYLCASSLGGAPYEQYFGPGTRLTVT.

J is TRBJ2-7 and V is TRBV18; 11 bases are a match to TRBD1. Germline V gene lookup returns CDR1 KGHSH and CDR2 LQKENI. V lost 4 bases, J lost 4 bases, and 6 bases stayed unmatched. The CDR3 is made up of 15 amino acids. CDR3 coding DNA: TGTGCCAGCTCACAGGGACAGGGGGAGACGTACGAGCAGTACTTC. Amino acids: CASSQGQGETYEQYF.

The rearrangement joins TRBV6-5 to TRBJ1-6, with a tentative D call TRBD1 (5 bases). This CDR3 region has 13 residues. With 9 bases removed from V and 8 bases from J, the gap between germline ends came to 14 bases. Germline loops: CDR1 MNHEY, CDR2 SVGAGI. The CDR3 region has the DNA TGTGCCAGTAAACAGGAGATCTATTCACCCCTCCACTTT. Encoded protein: CASKQEIYSPLHF.

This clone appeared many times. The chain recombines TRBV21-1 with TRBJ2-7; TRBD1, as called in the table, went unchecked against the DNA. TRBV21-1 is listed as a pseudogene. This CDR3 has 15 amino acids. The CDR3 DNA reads TGTGCCAGCAGCAATCGCGACAGGAGCTCCTACGAGCAGTACTTC. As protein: CASSNRDRSSYEQYF.

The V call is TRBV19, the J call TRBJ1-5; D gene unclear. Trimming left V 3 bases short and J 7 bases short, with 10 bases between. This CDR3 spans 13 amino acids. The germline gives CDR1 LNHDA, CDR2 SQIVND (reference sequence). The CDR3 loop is CASSILPRQPQHF. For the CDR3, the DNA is TGTGCCAGTAGTATCTTACCGAGGCAGCCCCAGCATTTT.

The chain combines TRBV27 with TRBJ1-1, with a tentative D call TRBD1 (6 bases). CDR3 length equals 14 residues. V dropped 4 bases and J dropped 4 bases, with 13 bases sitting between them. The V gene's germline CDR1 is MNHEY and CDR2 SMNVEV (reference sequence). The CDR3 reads CASSSQGWGTEAFF. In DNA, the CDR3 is TGTGCCAGCAGTTCCCAGGGGTGGGGCACTGAAGCTTTCTTT.

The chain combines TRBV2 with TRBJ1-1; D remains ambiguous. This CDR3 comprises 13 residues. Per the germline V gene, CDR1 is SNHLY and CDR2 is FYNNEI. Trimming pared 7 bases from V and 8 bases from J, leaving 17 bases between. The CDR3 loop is CASTRRSRAEAFF. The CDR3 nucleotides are TGTGCCAGCACCCGAAGGAGCAGAGCCGAAGCTTTCTTT.

This CDR3 is CASSRGGTDEQFF. CDR3 bases: TGTGCCAGCAGCAGAGGTGGGACAGATGAGCAGTTCTTC. The chain couples TRBV9 to TRBJ2-1; 7 nucleotides align to TRBD1. V lost 4 bases, J lost 8 bases, and 6 bases stayed unmatched. The CDR3 consists of 13 residues. Germline assignment: CDR1 SGDLS and CDR2 YYNGEE.

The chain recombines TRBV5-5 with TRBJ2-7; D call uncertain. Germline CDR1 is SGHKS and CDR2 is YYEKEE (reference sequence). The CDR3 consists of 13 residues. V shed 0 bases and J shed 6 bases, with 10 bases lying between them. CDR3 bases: TGTGCCAGCAGCTTGGCCGCAGGATCCGAGCAGTACTTC. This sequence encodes CASSLAAGSEQYF.